Listed here are 26 T cell receptor beta chains from one sample, sequenced in a study of cytomegalovirus exposure and HLA in healthy donors. The primer mix had 60 Vbeta and 13 Jbeta primers. Assay used: immunoSEQ multiplex PCR; TCRdb lists only in-frame clones, some missing. The profile covers about 110,000 clones, with about 80% appearing a single time and 2.5% to 3.5% taken by the ten largest. The sequenced material came from PBMCs. The receptors stem from a middle-aged woman in good health and CMV-seronegative.

V gene TRBV28 combines with J gene TRBJ1-1, with D tentatively TRBD1 (5 bases). The CDR3 has 15 amino acids. Trimming stripped 5 bases from V and 0 bases from J, with 13 bases between. Germline V gives CDR1 MDHEN, CDR2 SYDVKM. CDR3 DNA sequence: TGTGCCAGCAGTGCCTCCAGGGCGATGAACACTGAAGCTTTCTTT. Protein product: CASSASRAMNTEAFF.

This chain uses TRBV6-5 with TRBJ2-7; D is uncertain. The CDR3 is 15 amino acids. Trimming took 0 bases from V and 2 from J, leaving 11 bases between them. Germline-derived CDR1 and CDR2 are MNHEY and SVGAGI. The CDR3 nucleotides read TGTGCCAGCAGTTACTCGAAGAGGTGGCCCTACGAGCAGTACTTC. Encoded protein: CASSYSKRWPYEQYF.

V gene TRBV19 combines with J gene TRBJ2-6; D might be TRBD2 (6 bases). The CDR3 length is 17 residues. Looked up from germline, CDR1 is LNHDA and CDR2 is SQIVND (reference sequence). V lost 5 bases, J lost 0 bases, and 14 bases lay in between. The CDR3 DNA sequence: TGTGCCAGTAGTCTAGCGTTAGCAAGCTCTGGGGCCAACGTCCTGACTTTC. Amino acids: CASSLALASSGANVLTF.

The rearrangement links TRBV10-3 to TRBJ2-7; the D is unclear. The CDR3 has 16 amino acids. Germline V gene data show CDR1 as ENHRY and CDR2 as SYGVKD. Deletions cut 0 bases from V and 2 bases from J, with 14 bases between. The CDR3 region is CAISESKAGTPYEQYF. The CDR3 DNA sequence: TGTGCCATCAGTGAGTCGAAGGCAGGAACTCCCTACGAGCAGTACTTC.

This chain links TRBV28 with TRBJ1-5, with D possibly matching TRBD1 (5 bases). In germline, CDR1 is MDHEN, CDR2 SYDVKM. Trimming left V 3 bases short and J 0 bases short, with 12 bases between. This CDR3 has 16 amino acids. CDR3 sequence reads: CASSFSGTYSNQPQHF. The CDR3 DNA sequence: TGTGCCAGCAGTTTCAGCGGGACGTATAGCAATCAGCCCCAGCATTTT.

V is TRBV27 and J is TRBJ2-6, with D hard to call. The CDR3 sequence is 14 residues long. Germline V gene lookup returns CDR1 MNHEY and CDR2 SMNVEV (reference sequence). V lost 6 bases to trimming and J lost 0 bases, with 6 bases between them. The CDR3 spells CASRLISGANVLTF. CDR3 nucleotides: TGTGCCAGCAGGCTAATCTCTGGGGCCAACGTCCTGACTTTC.

The V call is TRBV27, the J call TRBJ1-1; a possible D gene is TRBD1 (6 bases). V was trimmed by 5 bases and J by 1 base, leaving 8 bases between them. The CDR3 runs to 13 residues. The germline V gene has CDR1 MNHEY and CDR2 SMNVEV (reference sequence). The CDR3 DNA reads TGTGCCAGCAGTAGCAGGGGGAACACTGAAGCTTTCTTT. Protein product: CASSSRGNTEAFF.

The rearrangement links TRBV15 to TRBJ2-7; D is possibly TRBD1 (5 bases). This CDR3 is built from 13 residues. CDR1 is LNHNV and CDR2 is YYDKDF in the germline V gene (reference sequence). Trimming removed 0 bases from V and 6 bases from J, with 9 bases in between. The CDR3 DNA sequence: TGTGCCACCAGCAGAGATCAGGGCAGCGAGCAGTACTTC. Translated: CATSRDQGSEQYF.

The chain uses TRBV5-6 and TRBJ1-5, with no clear D. CDR1 SGHDT and CDR2 YYEEEE come from the germline V gene. The CDR3 is made up of 13 amino acids. V lost 3 bases and J 0 bases, leaving 4 bases between the germline ends. This CDR3 is CASSSHSNQPQHF. DNA of the CDR3: TGTGCCAGCAGCTCCCATAGCAATCAGCCCCAGCATTTT.

The chain links TRBV5-4 to TRBJ1-1; D is unclear. The CDR3 contains 13 residues. Looked up from germline, CDR1 is SGHNT and CDR2 is YYREEE (reference sequence). The V and J ends lost 4 bases and 4 bases respectively, with 11 bases between them. The CDR3: CASSRRAGTEAFF. CDR3 nucleotides: TGTGCCAGCAGCCGGAGGGCGGGCACTGAAGCTTTCTTT.

This rearrangement joins TRBV27 to TRBJ2-7; 8 bases are a match to TRBD1. There are 14 residues in the CDR3. Germline V gene data show CDR1 as MNHEY and CDR2 as SMNVEV (reference sequence). With 7 bases clipped from V and 1 base from J, the junction kept 6 bases outside the gene matches. CDR3 amino acids: CASTPTGESYEQYF. The CDR3 DNA reads TGTGCCAGCACCCCGACAGGGGAGTCCTACGAGCAGTACTTC.

The rearrangement uses TRBV28 and TRBJ2-6, with D perhaps TRBD2 (5 bases). Trimming stripped 6 bases from V and 4 bases from J, with 19 bases between. This CDR3 spans 17 amino acids. The germline V gene has CDR1 MDHEN and CDR2 SYDVKM. Written as DNA, the CDR3 is TGTGCCAGCAGAGGGCGAAGGGTCTCGGGGGGGGCCAACGTCCTGACTTTC. This codes for CASRGRRVSGGANVLTF.

This clone has only a few counts. This rearrangement joins TRBV27 to TRBJ2-3; D is perhaps TRBD2 (5 bases). V lost 5 bases, J lost 2 bases, and 14 bases lay in between. Germline V gives CDR1 MNHEY, CDR2 SMNVEV (reference sequence). The CDR3 runs to 15 residues. CDR3 sequence reads: CASSLRPAATDTQYF. The DNA for the CDR3 is TGTGCCAGCAGTCTCCGGCCAGCGGCCACAGATACGCAGTATTTT.

The chain combines TRBV10-3 with TRBJ1-1; TRBD1 might be the D (5 bases). CDR3 length: 13 amino acids. CDR1 ENHRY and CDR2 SYGVKD come from the germline V gene. The germline V and J ends were trimmed by 7 bases and 1 base, with 10 bases remaining between them. The CDR3 loop reads CAITPTGNTEAFF. CDR3 coding DNA: TGTGCCATCACTCCAACAGGGAACACTGAAGCTTTCTTT.

The J gene is TRBJ2-7, the V gene TRBV6-5; D is perhaps TRBD2 (6 bases). The CDR3 has 14 amino acids. In germline, CDR1 is MNHEY, CDR2 SVGAGI. Trimming cost V 8 bases and J 2 bases, with 16 bases left between them. The CDR3 region has the DNA TGTGCCAGCCGTTCCGGCGGGGACCCCTACGAGCAGTACTTC. Translating it yields CASRSGGDPYEQYF.

The rearrangement uses TRBV2 and TRBJ1-2; 9 bases are shared with TRBD1. J lost 1 base, V lost 5 bases, and 5 bases had no gene match. Germline values: CDR1 SNHLY, CDR2 FYNNEI. The CDR3 extends over 15 amino acids. The CDR3 DNA sequence: TGTGCCAGCAGTAGAGGACAGGGGATTAACTATGGCTACACCTTC. It translates to CASSRGQGINYGYTF.

The chain has TRBV28 and TRBJ2-7, with D perhaps matching TRBD2 (6 bases). Germline CDR1 reads MDHEN; CDR2 reads SYDVKM. The CDR3 is made up of 14 amino acids. V shed 3 bases and J shed 3 bases, with 12 bases lying between them. CDR3 residues: CASSFPTSYYEQYF. The CDR3 DNA sequence: TGTGCCAGCAGTTTCCCTACTAGCTACTACGAGCAGTACTTC.

The chain recombines TRBV19 with TRBJ2-7, with unresolved D. The length of the CDR3 is 14 residues. Germline V gene sequence: CDR1 LNHDA, CDR2 SQIVND (reference sequence). V was pared by 10 bases and J by 2 bases, with 18 bases between. CDR3 nucleotide sequence: TGTGCCACCGCCCCGAGGTTTTCTACCTACGAGCAGTACTTC. It encodes CATAPRFSTYEQYF.

The gene calls are TRBV29-1 and TRBJ2-1; 7 bases are a match to TRBD1. Germline V lookup: CDR1 SQVTM, CDR2 ANQGSEA. Losses at the gene ends were 3 bases for V and 3 bases for J; bases not matched to a gene: 2. The CDR3 spans 13 residues. CDR3 DNA: TGCAGCGTTGAGTGGGACAGCTACAATGAGCAGTTCTTC. As protein: CSVEWDSYNEQFF.

This clone was seen a single time. The rearrangement uses TRBV6-1 and TRBJ1-1, with a possible D match to TRBD1 (5 bases). Trimming left V 5 bases short and J 6 bases short, with 19 bases between. CDR1 and CDR2 from the germline V gene are MNHNS and SASEGT. The CDR3 loop spans 15 amino acids. The CDR3: CASSPYGGGYAEAFF. The CDR3 coding sequence is TGTGCCAGCAGTCCCTACGGGGGGGGGTACGCTGAAGCTTTCTTT.

The J gene is TRBJ2-7, the V gene TRBV4-3, with 8 bases aligning to TRBD1. Germline CDR1 reads LGHNA; CDR2 reads YSLEER. Germline trimming cut 4 bases from V and 1 base from J; bases unmatched to any gene: 6. This CDR3 region has 15 residues. CDR3 amino acids: CASSLGQGESYEQYF. The DNA of the CDR3 is TGCGCCAGCAGCCTAGGACAGGGAGAATCCTACGAGCAGTACTTC.

The V gene is TRBV7-9, the J gene TRBJ2-5; TRBD1 matches at 8 bases. V was clipped by 4 bases and J by 4 bases; unmatched bases: 2. The CDR3 has 13 residues. Germline loops: CDR1 SEHNR, CDR2 FQNEAQ (reference sequence). The CDR3 here is CASSSDRGETQYF. DNA of the CDR3: TGTGCCAGCAGCTCCGACAGGGGAGAGACCCAGTACTTC.

V gene TRBV5-4 combines with J gene TRBJ2-5, with TRBD2 matching over 7 bases. The V segment lost 1 base and the J segment 3 bases; nucleotides outside the gene matches: 6. The CDR3 is 15 residues long. Looked up from germline, CDR1 is SGHNT and CDR2 is YYREEE (reference sequence). The CDR3 is CASSLKALAEETQYF. In DNA form, the CDR3 reads TGTGCCAGCAGCTTGAAGGCGCTAGCGGAAGAGACCCAGTACTTC.

The chain employs TRBV7-2 and TRBJ2-7, with D perhaps TRBD1 (6 bases). Germline CDR1 SGHTA, CDR2 FQGNSA. The V end was cut by 5 bases, the J end by 2 bases, with 10 bases between. This CDR3 has 13 residues. The CDR3: CASSRGGPYEQYF. CDR3 coding DNA: TGTGCCAGCAGCCGTGGGGGCCCCTACGAGCAGTACTTC. Full variable domain (missing parts from reference TRBV7-2 and TRBJ2-7): GAGVSQSPSNKVTEKGKDVELRCDPISGHTALYWYRQSLGQGLEFLIYFQGNSAPDKSGLPSDRFSAERTGGSVSTLTIQRTQQEDSAVYLCASSRGGPYEQYFGPGTRLTVT.

V is TRBV7-2 and J is TRBJ2-5; D gene unclear. Germline V gives CDR1 SGHTA, CDR2 FQGNSA. The CDR3 length is 12 residues. Between the trimmed V and J ends, which lost 3 bases and 2 bases, there was a span of 4 bases. CDR3 DNA: TGTGCCAGCAGCTTGAGGCAAGAGACCCAGTACTTC. Translating it yields CASSLRQETQYF.

The sample holds a few counts of this clone. The chain carries TRBV5-1 and TRBJ1-4; D is undetermined. CDR1 and CDR2 (germline): SGHRS, YFSETQ. V was pared by 0 bases and J by 7 bases, with 13 bases between. This CDR3 comprises 15 residues. The CDR3 region has the DNA TGCGCCAGCAGCTTGGCTGGGCGCCCTCCTGAAAAACTGTTTTTT. This encodes CASSLAGRPPEKLFF.